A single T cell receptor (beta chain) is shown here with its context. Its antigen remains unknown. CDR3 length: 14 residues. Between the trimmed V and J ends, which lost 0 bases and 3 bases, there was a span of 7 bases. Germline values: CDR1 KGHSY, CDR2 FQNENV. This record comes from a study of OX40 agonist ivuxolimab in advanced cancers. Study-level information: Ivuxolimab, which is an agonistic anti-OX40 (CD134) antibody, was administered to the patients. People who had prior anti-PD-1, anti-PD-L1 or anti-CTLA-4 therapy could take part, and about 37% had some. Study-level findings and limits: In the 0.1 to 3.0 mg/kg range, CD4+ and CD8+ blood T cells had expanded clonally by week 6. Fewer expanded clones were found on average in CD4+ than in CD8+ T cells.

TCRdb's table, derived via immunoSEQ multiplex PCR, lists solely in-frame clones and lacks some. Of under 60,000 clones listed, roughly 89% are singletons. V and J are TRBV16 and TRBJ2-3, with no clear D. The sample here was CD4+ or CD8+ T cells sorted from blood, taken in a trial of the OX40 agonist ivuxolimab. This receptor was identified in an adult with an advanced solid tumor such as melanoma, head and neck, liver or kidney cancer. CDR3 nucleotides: TGTGCCAGCAGCCAATCCCCGGAGACAGATACGCAGTATTTT. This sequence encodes CASSQSPETDTQYF. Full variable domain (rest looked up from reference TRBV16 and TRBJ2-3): GEEVAQTPKHLVRGEGQKAKLYCAPIKGHSYVFWYQQVLKNEFKFLISFQNENVFDETGMPKERFSAKCLPNSPCSLEIQATKLEDSAVYFCASSQSPETDTQYFGPGTRLTVL.